This T cell receptor (beta chain) appears in the sequencing data of a study of vaccination effects on CD4 cells after COVID-19. This CDR3 has 14 residues. Trimming pared 0 bases from V and 7 bases from J, leaving 9 bases between. Germline loops: CDR1 SNHLY, CDR2 FYNNEI. TCRdb keeps only in-frame clones here, not all; method: immunoSEQ multiplex PCR. The table shows around 50,000 clones, with 70% to 80% occurring only once. The study's findings and limits: The study got few convalescent patients and did not collect any early post-infection timepoints.

A roughly 10-day culture period preceded the isolation of CD4+ T cells. Documented for the person is a PCR-confirmed SARS-CoV-2 infection occurring between March and December 2020. Each culture had half its medium swapped for IL-2 medium on days 3 and 7. As concerns this clone: The antigen is undetermined.

The sequence was collected from a human donor who had a prior SARS-CoV-2 infection. This rearrangement joins TRBV2 to TRBJ2-2, with D uncertain. The sequenced sample was CD4+ T cells from PBMCs cultured without peptide, obtained before COVID-19 vaccination. CDR3 nucleotides: TGTGCCAGCAGTGAAGCGTCCTTAGGCGGGGAGCTGTTTTTT. It codes for CASSEASLGGELFF.